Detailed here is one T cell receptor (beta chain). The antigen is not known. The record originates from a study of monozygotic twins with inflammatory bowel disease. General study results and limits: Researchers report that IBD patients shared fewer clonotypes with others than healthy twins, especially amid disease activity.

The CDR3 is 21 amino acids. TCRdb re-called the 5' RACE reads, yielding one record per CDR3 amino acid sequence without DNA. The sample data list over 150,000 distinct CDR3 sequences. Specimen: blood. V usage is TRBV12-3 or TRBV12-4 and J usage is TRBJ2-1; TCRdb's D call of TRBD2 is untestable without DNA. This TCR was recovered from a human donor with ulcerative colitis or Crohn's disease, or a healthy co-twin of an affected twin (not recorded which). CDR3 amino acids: CASSLSRRGLAIPNSYNEQFF.